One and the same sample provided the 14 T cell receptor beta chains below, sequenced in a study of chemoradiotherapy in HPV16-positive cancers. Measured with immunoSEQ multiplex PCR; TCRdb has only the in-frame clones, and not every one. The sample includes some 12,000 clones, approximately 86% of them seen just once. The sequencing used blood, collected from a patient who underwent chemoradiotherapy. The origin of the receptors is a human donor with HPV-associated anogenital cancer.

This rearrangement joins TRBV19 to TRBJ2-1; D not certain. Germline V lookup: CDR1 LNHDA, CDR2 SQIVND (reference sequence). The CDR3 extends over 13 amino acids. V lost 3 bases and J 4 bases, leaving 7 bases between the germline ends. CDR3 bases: TGTGCCAGTAGTATGACCGGATACAATGAGCAGTTCTTC. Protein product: CASSMTGYNEQFF.

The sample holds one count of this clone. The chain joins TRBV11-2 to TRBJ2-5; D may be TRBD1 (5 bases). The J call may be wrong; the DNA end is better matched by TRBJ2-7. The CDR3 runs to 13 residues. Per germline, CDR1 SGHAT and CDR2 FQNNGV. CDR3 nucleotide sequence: TGTGCCAGCAGCCCGCTTAGGGGTTACGAGCAGTACTTC. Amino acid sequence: CASSPLRGYEQYF.

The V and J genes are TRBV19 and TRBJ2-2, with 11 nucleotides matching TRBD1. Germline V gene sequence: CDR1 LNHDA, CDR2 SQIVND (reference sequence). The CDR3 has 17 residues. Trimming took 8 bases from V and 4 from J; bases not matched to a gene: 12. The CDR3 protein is CASQLKAGQGVTGELFF. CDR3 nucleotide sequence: TGTGCCAGTCAACTTAAGGCGGGACAGGGGGTCACCGGGGAGCTGTTTTTT.

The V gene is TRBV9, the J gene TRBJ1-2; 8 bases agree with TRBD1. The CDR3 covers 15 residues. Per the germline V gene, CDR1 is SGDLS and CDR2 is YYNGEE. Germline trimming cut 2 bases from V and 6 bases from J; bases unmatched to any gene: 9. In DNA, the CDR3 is TGTGCCAGCAGCGTGGCTCCAGGGGGCGCTAATGGCTACACCTTC. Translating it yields CASSVAPGGANGYTF.

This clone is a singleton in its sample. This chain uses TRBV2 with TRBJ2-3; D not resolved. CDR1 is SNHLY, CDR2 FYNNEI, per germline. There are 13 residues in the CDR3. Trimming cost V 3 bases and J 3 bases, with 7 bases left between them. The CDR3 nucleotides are TGTGCCAGCAGTGACGTCGGTACAGATACGCAGTATTTT. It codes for CASSDVGTDTQYF. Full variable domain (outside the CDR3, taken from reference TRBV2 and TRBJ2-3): EPEVTQTPSHQVTQMGQEVILRCVPISNHLYFYWYRQILGQKVEFLVSFYNNEISEKSEIFDDQFSVERPDGSNFTLKIRSTKLEDSAMYFCASSDVGTDTQYFGPGTRLTVL.

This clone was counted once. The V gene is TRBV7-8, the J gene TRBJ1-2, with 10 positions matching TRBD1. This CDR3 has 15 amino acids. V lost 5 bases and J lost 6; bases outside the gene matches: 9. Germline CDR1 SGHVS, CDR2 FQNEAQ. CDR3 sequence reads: CASSRRPGQGDGYTF. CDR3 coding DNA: TGTGCCAGCAGCAGACGACCCGGACAGGGGGATGGCTACACCTTC.

The CDR3, as DNA: TGTGCCTGGAACGTTATTGGAGATACGCAGTATTTT. Its protein product is CAWNVIGDTQYF. The chain joins TRBV30 to TRBJ2-3, with unresolved D. The ends were cut back, 4 bases at V and 5 bases at J, with 10 bases in the middle. CDR1 is GTSNPN and CDR2 is SVGIG in the germline V gene (reference sequence). The CDR3 spans 12 residues.

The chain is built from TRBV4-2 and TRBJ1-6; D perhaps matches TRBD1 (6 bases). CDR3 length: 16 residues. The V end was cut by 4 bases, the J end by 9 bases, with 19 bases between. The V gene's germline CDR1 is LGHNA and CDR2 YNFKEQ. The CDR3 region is CASSPRLTGIGSPLHF. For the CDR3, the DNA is TGTGCCAGCAGCCCTCGATTAACAGGGATTGGTTCACCCCTCCACTTT.

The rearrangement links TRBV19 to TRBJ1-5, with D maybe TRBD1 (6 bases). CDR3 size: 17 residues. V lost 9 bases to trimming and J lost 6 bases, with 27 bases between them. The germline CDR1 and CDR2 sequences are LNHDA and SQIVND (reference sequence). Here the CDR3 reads CASGGAFRGRGGQPQHF. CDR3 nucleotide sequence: TGTGCCAGCGGTGGTGCGTTTCGGGGTAGGGGGGGTCAGCCCCAGCATTTT.

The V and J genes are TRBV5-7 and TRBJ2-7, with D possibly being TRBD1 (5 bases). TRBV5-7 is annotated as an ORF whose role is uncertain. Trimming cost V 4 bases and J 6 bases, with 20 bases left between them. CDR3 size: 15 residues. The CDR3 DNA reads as TGTGCCAGCAGCCCGCGGACACGACACCCCTGCGAGCAGTACGTC. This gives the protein CASSPRTRHPCEQYV.

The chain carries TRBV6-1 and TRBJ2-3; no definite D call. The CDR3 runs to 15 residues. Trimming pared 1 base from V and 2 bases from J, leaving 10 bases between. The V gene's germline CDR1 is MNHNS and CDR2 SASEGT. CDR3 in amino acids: CASSEGGLVTDTQYF. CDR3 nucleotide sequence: TGTGCCAGCAGTGAAGGGGGATTGGTCACAGATACGCAGTATTTT.

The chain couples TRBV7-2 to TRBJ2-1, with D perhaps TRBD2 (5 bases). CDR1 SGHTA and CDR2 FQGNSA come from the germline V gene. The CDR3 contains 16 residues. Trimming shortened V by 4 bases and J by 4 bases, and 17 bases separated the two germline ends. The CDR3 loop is CASSSYRGIRYNEQFF. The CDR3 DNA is TGTGCCAGCAGCTCCTACCGGGGAATTAGGTACAATGAGCAGTTCTTC.

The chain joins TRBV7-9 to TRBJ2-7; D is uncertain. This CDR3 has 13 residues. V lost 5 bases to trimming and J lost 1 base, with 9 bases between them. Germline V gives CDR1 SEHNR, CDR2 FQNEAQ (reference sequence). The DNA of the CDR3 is TGTGCCAGCAGCCGCCTGGGTTCCTACGAGCAGTACTTC. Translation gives CASSRLGSYEQYF.

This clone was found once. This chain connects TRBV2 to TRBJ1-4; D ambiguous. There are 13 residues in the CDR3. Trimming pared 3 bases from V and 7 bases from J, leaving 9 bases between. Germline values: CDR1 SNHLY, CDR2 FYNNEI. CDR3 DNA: TGTGCCAGCAGTGATGGCAGTGGTGAAAAACTGTTTTTT. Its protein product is CASSDGSGEKLFF. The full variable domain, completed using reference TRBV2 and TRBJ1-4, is EPEVTQTPSHQVTQMGQEVILRCVPISNHLYFYWYRQILGQKVEFLVSFYNNEISEKSEIFDDQFSVERPDGSNFTLKIRSTKLEDSAMYFCASSDGSGEKLFFGSGTQLSVL.